A single sample gave rise to the 14 T cell receptor beta chains below, sequenced in a study of CD8+ T cells in alopecia areata. Reverse transcription of extracted RNA yielded cDNA, which provided the sequencing template. Only in-frame clones appear in the TCRdb table, and some are missing; sequencing was by immunoSEQ multiplex PCR. Here the sample spans more than 200,000 clones, about 64% being singletons. Treatment here: oral pan-JAK inhibitor, 5-10 mg twice daily. Sequences were derived from CD4+ T cells sorted from blood, sampled at week 4, from a patient treated with tofacitinib. The receptor set was obtained from a human donor with alopecia areata.

The rearrangement joins TRBV5-6 to TRBJ1-2; D uncertain. Trimming cost V 1 base and J 8 bases, with 6 bases left between them. Germline V gene lookup returns CDR1 SGHDT and CDR2 YYEEEE. This CDR3 is built from 11 residues. CDR3 DNA sequence: TGTGCCAGCAGCTTGCGGAAAGGCTACACCTTC. This translates into CASSLRKGYTF.

This chain joins TRBV5-1 and TRBJ2-1; perhaps D is TRBD1 or TRBD2 (5 bases each). CDR3 length: 14 residues. Trimming shortened V by 0 bases and J by 5 bases, and 9 bases separated the two germline ends. Germline V CDR1 and CDR2: SGHRS, YFSETQ. CDR3 coding DNA: TGCGCCAGCAGCTTGGGAGGGACCCACAATGAGCAGTTCTTC. This gives the protein CASSLGGTHNEQFF.

The chain uses TRBV30 and TRBJ2-5; 9 nucleotides align to TRBD1. The CDR3 runs 16 residues. Per germline, CDR1 GTSNPN and CDR2 SVGIG (reference sequence). J gave up 1 base and V 0 bases, and 6 bases lay outside the gene matches. CDR3 in DNA: TGTGCCTGGAGTGTAGGGACAGGGAGCCTCCAAGAGACCCAGTACTTC. Its protein product is CAWSVGTGSLQETQYF. Looking up the rest from reference TRBV30 and TRBJ2-5 gives the full variable domain: SQTIHQWPATLVQPVGSPLSLECTVEGTSNPNLYWYRQAAGRGLQLLFYSVGIGQISSEVPQNLSASRPQDRQFILSSKKLLLSDSGFYLCAWSVGTGSLQETQYFGPGTRLLVL.

The chain recombines TRBV7-2 with TRBJ1-6; 7 bases line up with TRBD1. With 5 bases clipped from V and 10 bases from J, the junction kept 5 bases outside the gene matches. This CDR3 spans 13 amino acids. CDR1 and CDR2 (germline): SGHTA, FQGNSA. This CDR3 reads CASSPDRESPLHF. The CDR3 DNA reads TGTGCCAGCAGCCCAGACAGGGAATCACCCCTCCACTTT.

Worth noting for this clone: The same CDR3 also results from other DNA sequences found in this sample. The chain uses TRBV7-9 and TRBJ2-1; D unclear. The CDR3 has 13 amino acids. V lost 0 bases to trimming and J lost 2 bases, with 2 bases between them. The germline V gene encodes CDR1 SEHNR and CDR2 FQNEAQ (reference sequence). The CDR3 DNA sequence: TGTGCCAGCAGCTTAGCTACCTACAATGAGCAGTTCTTC. This translates into CASSLATYNEQFF.

The rearrangement joins TRBV13 to TRBJ1-4; weak D call: TRBD1 (6 bases). Germline lookup yields CDR1 PRHDT and CDR2 FYEKMQ (reference sequence). V was cut by 6 bases and J by 5 bases, with 13 bases left in between. There are 14 residues in the CDR3. The CDR3 coding sequence is TGTGCCAGCAGGCGGGCAGGGGTGAATGAAAAACTGTTTTTT. Protein sequence: CASRRAGVNEKLFF.

The rearrangement links TRBV29-1 to TRBJ2-5; D possibly corresponds to TRBD2 (6 bases). With 0 bases removed from V and 7 bases from J, the gap between germline ends came to 15 bases. The CDR3 has 14 residues. Germline V gene lookup returns CDR1 SQVTM and CDR2 ANQGSEA. This CDR3 is CSVEDLSGGGTQYF. The CDR3 nucleotides are TGCAGCGTTGAAGATTTGTCCGGGGGAGGGACCCAGTACTTC.

In nucleotides, the CDR3 is TGCGCCAGCAGCCAACCCCGGGGAGGCAACAACTATGGCTACACCTTC. Translating it yields CASSQPRGGNNYGYTF. The chain has TRBV4-1 and TRBJ1-2; D gene ambiguous. Trimming pared 2 bases from V and 2 bases from J, leaving 15 bases between. Germline CDR1 reads MGHRA; CDR2 reads YSYEKL. CDR3 length equals 16 residues.

The V call is TRBV5-6, the J call TRBJ2-7; D gene uncertain. This CDR3 has 14 residues. Trimming stripped 0 bases from V and 2 bases from J, with 9 bases between. Germline V gene sequence: CDR1 SGHDT, CDR2 YYEEEE. The CDR3 DNA reads as TGTGCCAGCAGCTTGGGCAGGTTTGCCTACGAGCAGTACTTC. Encoded protein: CASSLGRFAYEQYF.

V is TRBV29-1 and J is TRBJ2-2; D gene unclear. Germline loops: CDR1 SQVTM, CDR2 ANQGSEA. V lost 7 bases and J lost 6, with 12 bases in between. This CDR3 has 12 residues. In DNA, the CDR3 is TGCAGCGCCGCTCGTTCTTCCGGGGAGCTGTTTTTT. It translates to CSAARSSGELFF.

For the CDR3, the DNA is TGTGCCTTGGTCCGGGCCCTATCCTACGAGCAGTACTTC. It specifies CALVRALSYEQYF. V and J are TRBV4-2 and TRBJ2-7; the D is unclear. The CDR3 is 13 amino acids. The V end lost 11 bases, the J end lost 1 base, and 15 bases lay between the germline ends. Germline V CDR1 and CDR2: LGHNA, YNFKEQ.

As for this clone: The identical CDR3 is also encoded by other nucleotide sequences in the sample. The CDR3 region has the DNA TGTGCCAGCTCACCTAGGGGAGAGGATGGCTACACCTTC. This codes for CASSPRGEDGYTF. This chain links TRBV18 with TRBJ1-2; possible D gene TRBD1, 5 bases. CDR1 and CDR2 (germline): KGHSH, LQKENI. The CDR3 runs to 13 residues. The germline V and J ends were trimmed by 3 bases and 6 bases, with 11 bases remaining between them.

The rearrangement uses TRBV2 and TRBJ2-2; tentative D call: TRBD1 (5 bases). CDR1 and CDR2 from the germline V gene are SNHLY and FYNNEI. The CDR3 is 14 residues long. The V and J ends lost 9 bases and 0 bases respectively, with 11 bases between them. CDR3 sequence: CASQGHANTGELFF. CDR3 DNA sequence: TGTGCCAGTCAGGGCCACGCGAACACCGGGGAGCTGTTTTTT.

CDR3 in DNA: TGTGCCACCAGCAGAGATCTCCCGGACAGCTCCTACGAGCAGTACTTC. This sequence encodes CATSRDLPDSSYEQYF. V is TRBV15 and J is TRBJ2-7, with D tentatively TRBD1 (6 bases). Between the trimmed V and J ends, which lost 0 bases and 0 bases, there was a span of 12 bases. The CDR3 is 16 amino acids. CDR1 is LNHNV, CDR2 YYDKDF, per germline (reference sequence).